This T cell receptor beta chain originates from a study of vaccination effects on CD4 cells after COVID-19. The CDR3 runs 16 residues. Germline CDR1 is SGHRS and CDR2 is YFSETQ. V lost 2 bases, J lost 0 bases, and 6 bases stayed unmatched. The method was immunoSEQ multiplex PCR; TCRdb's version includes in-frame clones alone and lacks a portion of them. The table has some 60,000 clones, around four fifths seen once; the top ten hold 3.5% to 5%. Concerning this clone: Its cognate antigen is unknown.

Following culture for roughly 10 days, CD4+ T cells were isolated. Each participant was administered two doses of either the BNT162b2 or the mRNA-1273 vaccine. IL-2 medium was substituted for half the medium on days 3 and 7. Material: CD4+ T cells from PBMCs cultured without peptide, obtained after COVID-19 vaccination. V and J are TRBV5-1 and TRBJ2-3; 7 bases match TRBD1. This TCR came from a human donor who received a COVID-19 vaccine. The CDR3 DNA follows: TGCGCCAGCAGCTTACAGGGGCCGCCTAGCACAGATACGCAGTATTTT. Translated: CASSLQGPPSTDTQYF. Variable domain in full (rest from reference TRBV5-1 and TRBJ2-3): KAGVTQTPRYLIKTRGQQVTLSCSPISGHRSVSWYQQTPGQGLQFLFEYFSETQRNKGNFPGRFSGRQFSNSRSEMNVSTLELGDSALYLCASSLQGPPSTDTQYFGPGTRLTVL.